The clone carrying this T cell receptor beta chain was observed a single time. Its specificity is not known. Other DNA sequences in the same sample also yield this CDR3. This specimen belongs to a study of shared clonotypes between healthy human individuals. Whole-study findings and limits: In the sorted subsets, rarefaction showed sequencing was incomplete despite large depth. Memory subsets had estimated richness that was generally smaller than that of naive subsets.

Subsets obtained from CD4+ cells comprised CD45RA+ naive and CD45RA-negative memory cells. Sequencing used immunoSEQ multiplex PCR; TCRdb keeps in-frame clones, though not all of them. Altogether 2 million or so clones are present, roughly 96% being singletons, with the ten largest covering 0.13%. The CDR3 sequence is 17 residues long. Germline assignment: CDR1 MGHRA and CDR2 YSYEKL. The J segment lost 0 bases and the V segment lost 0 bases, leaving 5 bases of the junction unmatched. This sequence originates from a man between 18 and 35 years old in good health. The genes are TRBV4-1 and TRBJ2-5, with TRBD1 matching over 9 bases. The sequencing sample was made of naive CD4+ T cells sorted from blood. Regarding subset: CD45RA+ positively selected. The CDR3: CASSQDPTGGYQETQYF. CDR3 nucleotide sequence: TGCGCCAGCAGCCAAGACCCGACAGGGGGTTACCAAGAGACCCAGTACTTC.